The 5 T cell receptor beta chains below were found in one sample sequenced in a study of blood T cell repertoires in COVID-19. Sequencing used immunoSEQ multiplex PCR; TCRdb keeps in-frame clones, though not all of them. The sample has around 190,000 clones, around 83% seen once. The sequenced material came from PBMCs or T cells enriched from blood (not recorded which). The receptors were gathered from a woman between 25 and 40 years old who had been exposed to COVID-19.

In nucleotides, the CDR3 is TGTGCCAGCAGCCCCCGGGACAGGGGCTTCGGGGAGACCCAGTACTTC. Translated: CASSPRDRGFGETQYF. The J gene is TRBJ2-5, the V gene TRBV7-3; 10 positions agree with TRBD1. Germline lookup yields CDR1 SGHTA and CDR2 FQGTGA. The CDR3 has 16 amino acids. With V trimmed by 5 bases and J by 5 bases, 11 bases remained unmatched.

This clone was seen just once. The V call is TRBV19, the J call TRBJ1-2; 10 bases are a match to TRBD1. Germline CDR1 and CDR2: LNHDA and SQIVND (reference sequence). V gave up 5 bases and J gave up 6 bases; unmatched junction bases: 3. CDR3 size: 13 residues. The CDR3 nucleotides read TGTGCCAGTAGTCCTGGACAGGGGGATGGCTACACCTTC. Translation: CASSPGQGDGYTF.

The rearrangement joins TRBV10-3 to TRBJ2-6, with 9 nucleotides matching TRBD1. The germline V gene encodes CDR1 ENHRY and CDR2 SYGVKD. The CDR3 is made up of 18 amino acids. V lost 6 bases, J lost 0 bases, and 9 bases stayed unmatched. CDR3 in DNA: TGTGCCATCAGCGCAACAGGGGGCGCGACCTCTGGGGCCAACGTCCTGACTTTC. Translated, it gives CAISATGGATSGANVLTF.

The chain couples TRBV5-4 to TRBJ2-1, with D possibly being TRBD2 (6 bases). The germline gives CDR1 SGHNT, CDR2 YYREEE (reference sequence). Trimming took off 4 bases at V and 8 bases at J, with 19 bases between the two ends. The CDR3 sequence is 15 residues long. CDR3 bases: TGTGCCAGCAGCCTCCGGGAGCGTTCCCCCCATGAGCAGTTCTTC. Translation: CASSLRERSPHEQFF.

This clone occurred a few times. This chain's CDR3 is CASRPMDRAVEQYF. Written as DNA, the CDR3 is TGTGCCAGCAGGCCCATGGACAGGGCGGTCGAGCAGTACTTC. The gene calls are TRBV6-5 and TRBJ2-7; 8 bases match TRBD1. The V segment lost 6 bases and the J segment 6 bases; nucleotides outside the gene matches: 10. Germline V lookup: CDR1 MNHEY, CDR2 SVGAGI. The CDR3 is 14 residues long.